This TCR beta chain was recorded in a study of beta chain features in type 1 diabetes. Broader study findings: Lower insertion and higher deletion counts appeared at VDJ junctions in type 1 diabetes patients. Type 1 diabetes patients showed a moderate but significant shortening of TCRB CDR3s in all four CD4+ subsets. It was among patients, rather than healthy donors, that naive, central memory and Treg TCRB repertoires appeared more similar.

Reverse transcribing all isolated RNA meant expressed TCRB transcripts were sequenced. Mean read depth for naive, central memory and regulatory T cell samples was approximately 3.57 million reads. Profiling relied on immunoSEQ multiplex PCR, and the TCRdb table lists in-frame clones only, not all of them. The sample lists under 350,000 clones, around 25% occurring once. The CDR3 is made up of 15 amino acids. V lost 4 bases, J lost 0 bases, and 11 bases lay in between. Germline V lookup: CDR1 SGHAT, CDR2 FQNNGV. Purity above 95% was achieved in all sorted populations. This clone was seen only a few times. Its antigen is not identified.

This sequence was found in a woman aged 30 to 39 with type 1 diabetes. The specimen was naive CD4+ T cells from blood. V and J are TRBV11-2 and TRBJ2-3, with a possible D match to TRBD1 (5 bases). The CDR3 loop is CASSSLTESTDTQYF. DNA for the CDR3: TGTGCCAGCAGCTCCTTGACAGAAAGCACAGATACGCAGTATTTT.